The 18 T cell receptor beta chains reported below all come from one sample, sequenced in a study of T cells after yellow fever vaccination. From the 5' RACE reads, TCRdb called clonotypes with MiXCR, one entry per CDR3 protein. This table holds about 260,000 distinct CDR3 sequences, under 15% found once. The sequenced sample was CD4+ T cells sorted from PBMCs, obtained 45 days after the yellow fever booster vaccination. Every receptor here comes from a man aged 30-40 years who received the YFV17D yellow fever vaccine.

This clonotype was recorded a few times. The J gene is TRBJ2-5, the V gene TRBV12-3 or TRBV12-4, with D tentatively TRBD1 or TRBD2 (5 bases each). V gave up 7 bases and J gave up 5 bases, with 8 bases separating them. This CDR3 has 11 residues. In DNA form, the CDR3 reads TGTGCCAGCACCTGGGGGGAGACCCAGTACTTC. Residues: CASTWGETQYF.

The chain couples TRBV29-1 to TRBJ2-1; 9 nucleotides align to TRBD2. V lost 7 bases and J lost 7; bases outside the gene matches: 11. The length of the CDR3 is 14 residues. Germline V lookup: CDR1 SQVTM, CDR2 ANQGSEA. The CDR3, as DNA: TGCAGCGGAGTAGCGGGAGTATCTATAAATGAGCAGTTCTTC. The encoded protein is CSGVAGVSINEQFF.

The rearrangement links TRBV18 to TRBJ1-3; D gene ambiguous. V was cut by 3 bases and J by 1 base, with 16 bases left in between. CDR1 KGHSH and CDR2 LQKENI come from the germline V gene. CDR3 length: 17 amino acids. The CDR3 bases are TGTGCCAGCTCACCGACGACGGGTTCGGATTCTGGAAACACCATATATTTT. Translated, it gives CASSPTTGSDSGNTIYF.

The chain joins TRBV5-4 to TRBJ2-6; a possible D gene is TRBD1 (6 bases). CDR1 and CDR2 from the germline V gene are SGHNT and YYREEE (reference sequence). Trimming left V 4 bases short and J 0 bases short, with 8 bases between. The CDR3 totals 15 residues. The CDR3 sequence is CASSQDSSGANVLTF. CDR3 coding DNA: TGTGCCAGCAGCCAGGACAGCTCTGGGGCCAACGTCCTGACTTTC.

The chain combines TRBV5-1 with TRBJ2-2; D not resolved. Between the trimmed V and J ends, which lost 2 bases and 6 bases, there was a span of 2 bases. Germline V gene data show CDR1 as SGHRS and CDR2 as YFSETQ. The CDR3 extends over 11 amino acids. The CDR3 bases are TGCGCCAGCAGCTTACCCGGGGAGCTGTTTTTT. Its protein product is CASSLPGELFF.

This clonotype was observed a handful of times. The V and J genes are TRBV7-9 and TRBJ2-7, with 9 bases fitting TRBD1. The germline CDR1 and CDR2 sequences are SEHNR and FQNEAQ (reference sequence). The CDR3 has 15 residues. Trimming took 5 bases from V and 4 from J; bases not matched to a gene: 9. CDR3 sequence (DNA): TGTGCCAGCAGCCAAGACAGGGGGTTTCCATACGAGCAGTACTTC. Its protein product is CASSQDRGFPYEQYF.

The gene calls are TRBV28 and TRBJ2-7, with no clear D. This CDR3 comprises 13 residues. Germline loops: CDR1 MDHEN, CDR2 SYDVKM. V was cut by 3 bases and J by 5 bases, with 11 bases left in between. The chain's CDR3 is CASSFPLRDEQYF. The CDR3 bases are TGTGCCAGCAGTTTCCCGCTCCGCGACGAGCAGTACTTC.

The sample holds a few counts of this clonotype. The rearrangement uses TRBV20-1 and TRBJ1-3; 7 positions match TRBD1. Germline V gives CDR1 DFQATT, CDR2 SNEGSKA (reference sequence). After removal of 6 bases from V and 0 bases from J, the junction contained 11 bases not matched to a gene. The CDR3 sequence is 16 residues long. CDR3 nucleotides: TGCAGTGCCGACCTGAGGGGGCAGTTCTCTGGAAACACCATATATTTT. Translated, it gives CSADLRGQFSGNTIYF.

A few counts support this clonotype. The chain joins TRBV24-1 to TRBJ2-7; tentatively, D is TRBD1 or TRBD2 (5 bases each). V dropped 3 bases and J dropped 5 bases, with 16 bases sitting between them. Per the germline V gene, CDR1 is KGHDR and CDR2 is SFDVKD. The CDR3 loop spans 15 amino acids. DNA of the CDR3: TGTGCCACCAGTGATGGTATCTCTTCGGGGCACGAGCAGTACTTC. Translated: CATSDGISSGHEQYF.

The V call is TRBV3-1, the J call TRBJ2-1, with D possibly TRBD1 on 5 matching bases. CDR1 and CDR2 from the germline V gene are LGHDT and YNNKEL (reference sequence). Trimming left V 9 bases short and J 7 bases short, with 25 bases between. The length of the CDR3 is 16 residues. CDR3 sequence: CASRGKGLIRENEQFF. CDR3 nucleotides: TGTGCCAGTAGGGGAAAAGGGCTGATCCGCGAGAATGAGCAGTTCTTC.

This clonotype was seen more than once but under ten times. The V gene is TRBV10-1, the J gene TRBJ2-5; D is perhaps TRBD1 (5 bases). Germline assignment: CDR1 WNHNN and CDR2 SYGVQD (reference sequence). V was cut by 5 bases and J by 5 bases, with 9 bases left in between. There are 12 residues in the CDR3. CDR3 in amino acids: CASSRPGETQYF. The CDR3 coding sequence is TGCGCCAGCAGTCGTCCAGGGGAGACCCAGTACTTC.

The chain employs TRBV10-3 and TRBJ2-3; 9 bases agree with TRBD2. In germline, CDR1 is ENHRY, CDR2 SYGVKD. V lost 5 bases to trimming and J lost 3 bases; unmatched junction nucleotides: 9. The CDR3 has 16 amino acids. The CDR3 region is CAISQGAGGGTDTQYF. The CDR3 bases are TGTGCCATCAGTCAAGGAGCGGGAGGTGGTACAGATACGCAGTATTTT.

The chain combines TRBV6-5 with TRBJ2-5, with TRBD2 matching over 7 bases. Germline V CDR1 and CDR2: MNHEY, SVGAGI. The CDR3 spans 15 residues. With V trimmed by 4 bases and J by 2 bases, 7 bases remained unmatched. Here the CDR3 reads CASSSWGGEQETQYF. The CDR3 DNA is TGTGCCAGCAGTTCGTGGGGAGGGGAGCAAGAGACCCAGTACTTC.

The CDR3 spells CASSPQGFGNTHNEQFF. CDR3 coding DNA: TGTGCCAGCTCACCGCAGGGATTTGGGAACACACACAATGAGCAGTTCTTC. This sequence joins TRBV18 and TRBJ2-1; D is possibly TRBD1 (5 bases). The germline V gene has CDR1 KGHSH and CDR2 LQKENI. The CDR3 contains 17 residues. V lost 3 bases to trimming and J lost 5 bases, with 20 bases between them.

This chain connects TRBV20-1 to TRBJ1-2; D is ambiguous. Germline-derived CDR1 and CDR2 are DFQATT and SNEGSKA (reference sequence). The ends were cut back, 0 bases at V and 7 bases at J, with 12 bases in the middle. CDR3 length: 13 residues. CDR3 sequence reads: CSARDQPGVGYTF. As DNA, the CDR3 is TGCAGTGCTAGAGATCAGCCCGGGGTTGGCTACACCTTC.

This chain joins TRBV24-1 and TRBJ2-1; maybe TRBD1 (5 bases). V was pared by 9 bases and J by 10 bases, with 24 bases between. The CDR3 has 15 amino acids. Germline lookup yields CDR1 KGHDR and CDR2 SFDVKD. The CDR3 spells CATPTRQGSKMEQFF. The CDR3 DNA reads TGTGCCACCCCAACCCGCCAGGGTTCGAAAATGGAGCAGTTCTTC.

This clonotype was seen only a few times. The chain combines TRBV20-1 with TRBJ2-7; D might be TRBD1 (5 bases). The V end was cut by 4 bases, the J end by 2 bases, with 15 bases between. Germline V gene lookup returns CDR1 DFQATT and CDR2 SNEGSKA (reference sequence). The CDR3 runs 14 residues. CDR3 sequence (DNA): TGCAGTGCTACCATAGCAGGGTCGGCCTACGAGCAGTACTTC. Translating it yields CSATIAGSAYEQYF.

The J gene is TRBJ2-7, the V gene TRBV20-1; 8 nucleotides agree with TRBD2. V gave up 6 bases and J gave up 3 bases; unmatched junction bases: 4. The CDR3 has 12 amino acids. The germline V gene has CDR1 DFQATT and CDR2 SNEGSKA (reference sequence). CDR3 nucleotide sequence: TGCAGTGCAAGGGGACTAGACTACGAGCAGTACTTC. Translating it yields CSARGLDYEQYF.